This T cell receptor beta chain stems from a study of cytomegalovirus exposure and HLA in healthy donors. For this clone: Its target is unknown.

Points from the study as a whole: The productive fraction for most TCR beta V segments was about 90% or about 30% in an earlier analysis. Information on immune exposure was restricted to one variable (CMV serostatus). Exclusion applied to some V segments, including TRBV6-2 and TRBV6-3, as they were indistinguishable. A later analysis linked a missense DCLRE1C variant to TCR beta V- and J-gene trimming.

CDR1 and CDR2 (germline): GTSNPN, SVGIG (reference sequence). Trimming left V 4 bases short and J 7 bases short, with 8 bases between. This CDR3 is 12 amino acids long. PCR involved 60 Vbeta and 13 Jbeta primers. Some clones are missing from TCRdb's copy, which holds only in-frame ones; the method was immunoSEQ multiplex PCR. The data contain some 130,000 clones, 50% to 75% of them seen just once; the ten biggest clones take up approximately 2.5%. The source is a woman between 40 and 55 years old in good health and CMV-seronegative. The specimen was PBMCs. This chain links TRBV30 with TRBJ1-6, with a tentative D call TRBD1 (6 bases). The CDR3, as DNA: TGTGCCTGGAATAGGGGGAATTCACCCCTCCACTTT. Its protein product is CAWNRGNSPLHF.